This T cell receptor (beta chain) was sequenced in a study of control samples from healthy donors and cancer patients. TCRdb keeps only in-frame clones here, not all; method: immunoSEQ multiplex PCR. Among about 150,000 clones listed, about 93% were seen once. Material for sequencing was blood. This receptor was identified in a man between 50 and 59 years old in good health.

The CDR3 DNA reads as TGTGCCAGCATCCGGGACCCAAGCACAGATACGCAGTATTTT. It specifies CASIRDPSTDTQYF. V is TRBV5-8 and J is TRBJ2-3, with D perhaps given as TRBD1 or TRBD2 (5 bases each). CDR3 length equals 14 residues. V shed 6 bases and J shed 0 bases, with 11 bases lying between them. CDR1 SGHTS and CDR2 YDEGEE come from the germline V gene.